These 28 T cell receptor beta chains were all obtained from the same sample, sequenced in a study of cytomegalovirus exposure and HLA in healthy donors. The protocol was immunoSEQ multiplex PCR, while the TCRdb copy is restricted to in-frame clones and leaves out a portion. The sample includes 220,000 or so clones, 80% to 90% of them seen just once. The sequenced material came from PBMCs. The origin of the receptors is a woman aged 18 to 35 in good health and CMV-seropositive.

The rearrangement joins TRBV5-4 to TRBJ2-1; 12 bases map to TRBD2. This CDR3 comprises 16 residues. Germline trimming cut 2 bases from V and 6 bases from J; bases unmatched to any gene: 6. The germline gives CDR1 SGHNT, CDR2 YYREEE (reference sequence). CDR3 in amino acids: CASSFLAGGPVNEQFF. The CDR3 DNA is TGTGCCAGCAGCTTTCTAGCGGGAGGGCCTGTCAATGAGCAGTTCTTC.

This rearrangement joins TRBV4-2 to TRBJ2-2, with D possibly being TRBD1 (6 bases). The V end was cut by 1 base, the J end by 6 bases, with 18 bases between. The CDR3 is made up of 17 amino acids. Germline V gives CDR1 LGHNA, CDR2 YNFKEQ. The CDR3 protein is CASSQVGEVGASGELFF. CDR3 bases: TGTGCCAGCAGCCAAGTCGGCGAAGTGGGGGCCTCCGGGGAGCTGTTTTTT.

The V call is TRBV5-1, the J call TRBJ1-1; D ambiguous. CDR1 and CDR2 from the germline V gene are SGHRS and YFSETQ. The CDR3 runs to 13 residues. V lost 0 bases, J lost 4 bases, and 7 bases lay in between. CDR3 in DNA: TGCGCCAGCAGCTTGGGAATCAGCACTGAAGCTTTCTTT. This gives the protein CASSLGISTEAFF.

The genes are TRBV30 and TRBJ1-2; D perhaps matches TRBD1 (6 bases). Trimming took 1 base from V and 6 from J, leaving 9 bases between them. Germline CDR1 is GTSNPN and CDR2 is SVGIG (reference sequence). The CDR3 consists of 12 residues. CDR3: CAWSGGRDGYTF. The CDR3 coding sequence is TGTGCCTGGAGTGGGGGGCGGGATGGCTACACCTTC.

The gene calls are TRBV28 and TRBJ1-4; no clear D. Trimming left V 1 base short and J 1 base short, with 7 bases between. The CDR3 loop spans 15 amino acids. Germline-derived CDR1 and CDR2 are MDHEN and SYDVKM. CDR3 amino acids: CASSLYGGTNEKLFF. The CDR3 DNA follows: TGTGCCAGCAGTTTATACGGTGGAACTAATGAAAAACTGTTTTTT.

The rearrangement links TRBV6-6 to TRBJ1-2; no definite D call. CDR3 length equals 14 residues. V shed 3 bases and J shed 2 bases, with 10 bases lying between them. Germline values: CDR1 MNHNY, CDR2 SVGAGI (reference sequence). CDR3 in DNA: TGTGCCAGCAGTTATAGAGTATCAAACTATGGCTACACCTTC. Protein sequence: CASSYRVSNYGYTF.

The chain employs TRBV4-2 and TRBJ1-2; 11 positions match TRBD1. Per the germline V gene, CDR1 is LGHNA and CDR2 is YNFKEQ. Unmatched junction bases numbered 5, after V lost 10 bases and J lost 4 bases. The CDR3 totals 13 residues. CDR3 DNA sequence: TGTGCCACCGGGACAGGGGGTTTCTATGGCTACACCTTC. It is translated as CATGTGGFYGYTF.

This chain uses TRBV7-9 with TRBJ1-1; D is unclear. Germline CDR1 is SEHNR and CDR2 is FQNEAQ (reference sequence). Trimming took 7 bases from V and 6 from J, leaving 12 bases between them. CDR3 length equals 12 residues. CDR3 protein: CASIGDTPEAFF. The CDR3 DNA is TGTGCCAGCATCGGGGATACCCCTGAAGCTTTCTTT.

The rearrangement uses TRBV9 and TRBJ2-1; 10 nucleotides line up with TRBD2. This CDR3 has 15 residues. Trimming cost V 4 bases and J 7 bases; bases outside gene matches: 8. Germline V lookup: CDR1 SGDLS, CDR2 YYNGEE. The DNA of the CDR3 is TGTGCCAGCAGCTCGAGCGGGAGGGGCAAAAATGAGCAGTTCTTC. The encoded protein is CASSSSGRGKNEQFF.

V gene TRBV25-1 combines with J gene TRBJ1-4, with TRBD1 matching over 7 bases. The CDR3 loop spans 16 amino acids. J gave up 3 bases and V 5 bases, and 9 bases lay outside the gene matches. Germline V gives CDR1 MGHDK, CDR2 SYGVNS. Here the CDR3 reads CASSRMTGSANEKLFF. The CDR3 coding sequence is TGTGCCAGCAGTAGGATGACAGGGTCAGCTAATGAAAAACTGTTTTTT.

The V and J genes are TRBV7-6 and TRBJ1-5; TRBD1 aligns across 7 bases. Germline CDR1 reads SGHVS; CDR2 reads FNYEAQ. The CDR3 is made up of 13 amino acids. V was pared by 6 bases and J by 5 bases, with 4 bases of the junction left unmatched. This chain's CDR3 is CASSRTGDQPQHF. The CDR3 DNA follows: TGTGCCAGCAGTCGCACAGGGGATCAGCCCCAGCATTTT.

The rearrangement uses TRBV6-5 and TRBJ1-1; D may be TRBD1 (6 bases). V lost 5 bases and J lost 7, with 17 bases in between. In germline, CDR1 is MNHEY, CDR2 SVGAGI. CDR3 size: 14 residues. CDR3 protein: CASSPSRGAGEAFF. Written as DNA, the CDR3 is TGTGCCAGCAGTCCCTCTCGGGGGGCGGGTGAAGCTTTCTTT.

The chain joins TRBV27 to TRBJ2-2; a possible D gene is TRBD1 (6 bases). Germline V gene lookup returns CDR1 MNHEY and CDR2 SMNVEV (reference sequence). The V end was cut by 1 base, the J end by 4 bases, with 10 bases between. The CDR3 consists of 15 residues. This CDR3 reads CASSLYRAGTGELFF. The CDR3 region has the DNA TGTGCCAGCAGTTTATACAGGGCCGGCACCGGGGAGCTGTTTTTT.

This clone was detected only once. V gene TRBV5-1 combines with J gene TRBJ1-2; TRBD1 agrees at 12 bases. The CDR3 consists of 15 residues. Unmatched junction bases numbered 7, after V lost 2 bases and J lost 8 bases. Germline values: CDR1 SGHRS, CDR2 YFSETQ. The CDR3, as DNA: TGCGCCAGCAGCTTTCGGGACAGGGGGCCGAACGGCTACACCTTC. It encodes CASSFRDRGPNGYTF.

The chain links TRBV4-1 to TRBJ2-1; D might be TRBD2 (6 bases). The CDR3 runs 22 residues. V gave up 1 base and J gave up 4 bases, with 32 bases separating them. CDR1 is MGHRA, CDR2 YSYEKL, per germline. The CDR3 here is CASSQGAGGGARLNLIYNEQFF. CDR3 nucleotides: TGCGCCAGCAGCCAAGGAGCTGGAGGAGGGGCTAGACTAAACTTAATTTACAATGAGCAGTTCTTC.

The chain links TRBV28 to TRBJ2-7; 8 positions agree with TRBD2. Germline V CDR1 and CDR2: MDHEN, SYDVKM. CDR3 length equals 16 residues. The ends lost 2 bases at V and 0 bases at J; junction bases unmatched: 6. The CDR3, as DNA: TGTGCCAGCAGTTTAAGACCAGCGGGAGCCTCCTACGAGCAGTACTTC. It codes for CASSLRPAGASYEQYF.

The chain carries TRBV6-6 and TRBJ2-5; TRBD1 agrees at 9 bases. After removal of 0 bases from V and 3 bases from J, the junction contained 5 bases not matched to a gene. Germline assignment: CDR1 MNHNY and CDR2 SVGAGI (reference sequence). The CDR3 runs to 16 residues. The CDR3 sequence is CASSYSPGQGKETQYF. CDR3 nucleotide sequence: TGTGCCAGCAGTTACTCACCGGGACAGGGCAAAGAGACCCAGTACTTC.

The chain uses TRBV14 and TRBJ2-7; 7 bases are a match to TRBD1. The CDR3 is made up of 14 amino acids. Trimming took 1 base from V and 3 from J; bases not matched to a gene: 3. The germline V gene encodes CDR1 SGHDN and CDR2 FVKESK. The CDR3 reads CASSQGGGVYEQYF. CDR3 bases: TGTGCCAGCAGCCAAGGAGGGGGCGTCTACGAGCAGTACTTC.

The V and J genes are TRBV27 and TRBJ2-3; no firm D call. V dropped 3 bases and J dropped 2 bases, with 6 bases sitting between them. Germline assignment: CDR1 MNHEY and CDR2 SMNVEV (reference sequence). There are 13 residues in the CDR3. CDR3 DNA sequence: TGTGCCAGCAGTTTGGCCCACACAGATACGCAGTATTTT. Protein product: CASSLAHTDTQYF.

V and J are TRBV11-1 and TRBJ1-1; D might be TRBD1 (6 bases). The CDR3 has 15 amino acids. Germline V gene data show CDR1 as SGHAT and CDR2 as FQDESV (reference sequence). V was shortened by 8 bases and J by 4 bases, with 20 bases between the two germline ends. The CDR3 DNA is TGTGCCAGCCAGAGCAGAACAGGGACCAGCACTGAAGCTTTCTTT. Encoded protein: CASQSRTGTSTEAFF.

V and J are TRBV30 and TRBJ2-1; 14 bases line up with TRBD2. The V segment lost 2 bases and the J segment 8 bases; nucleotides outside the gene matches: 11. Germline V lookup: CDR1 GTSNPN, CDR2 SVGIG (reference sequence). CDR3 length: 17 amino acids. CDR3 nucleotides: TGTGCCTGGAGTTCCCCGGGACTAGCGGGAGAACGCCATGAGCAGTTCTTC. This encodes CAWSSPGLAGERHEQFF.

Here the CDR3 DNA reads TGTGCCAGCAGTCCCACAGGTGGCAATCAGCCCCAGCATTTT. Amino acids: CASSPTGGNQPQHF. V gene TRBV7-2 combines with J gene TRBJ1-5; weak D call: TRBD1 (5 bases). The CDR3 covers 14 residues. Between the trimmed V and J ends, which lost 6 bases and 2 bases, there was a span of 11 bases. CDR1 SGHTA and CDR2 FQGNSA come from the germline V gene. Full variable domain (outside the CDR3, taken from reference TRBV7-2 and TRBJ1-5): GAGVSQSPSNKVTEKGKDVELRCDPISGHTALYWYRQSLGQGLEFLIYFQGNSAPDKSGLPSDRFSAERTGGSVSTLTIQRTQQEDSAVYLCASSPTGGNQPQHFGDGTRLSIL.

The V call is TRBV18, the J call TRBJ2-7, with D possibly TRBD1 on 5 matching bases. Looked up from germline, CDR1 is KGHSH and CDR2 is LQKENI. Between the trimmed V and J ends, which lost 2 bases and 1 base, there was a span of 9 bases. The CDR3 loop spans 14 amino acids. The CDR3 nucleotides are TGTGCCAGCTCACCAGGGCAGGGTTCCTACGAGCAGTACTTC. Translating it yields CASSPGQGSYEQYF. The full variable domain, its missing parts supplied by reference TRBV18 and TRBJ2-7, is NAGVMQNPRHLVRRRGQEARLRCSPMKGHSHVYWYRQLPEEGLKFMVYLQKENIIDESGMPKERFSAEFPKEGPSILRIQQVVRGDSAAYFCASSPGQGSYEQYFGPGTRLTVT.

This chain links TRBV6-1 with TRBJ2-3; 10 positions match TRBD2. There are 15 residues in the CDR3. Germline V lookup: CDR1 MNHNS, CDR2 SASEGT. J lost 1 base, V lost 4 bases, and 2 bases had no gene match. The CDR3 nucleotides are TGTGCCAGCAGTGGAACTAGCGGGGGCACAGATACGCAGTATTTT. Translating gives CASSGTSGGTDTQYF.

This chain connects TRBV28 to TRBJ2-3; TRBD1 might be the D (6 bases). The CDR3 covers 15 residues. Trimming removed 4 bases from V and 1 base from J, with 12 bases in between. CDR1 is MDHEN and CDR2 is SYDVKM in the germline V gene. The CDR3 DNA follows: TGTGCCAGCAGTTCTCAGGGGTCCCGCACAGATACGCAGTATTTT. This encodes CASSSQGSRTDTQYF.

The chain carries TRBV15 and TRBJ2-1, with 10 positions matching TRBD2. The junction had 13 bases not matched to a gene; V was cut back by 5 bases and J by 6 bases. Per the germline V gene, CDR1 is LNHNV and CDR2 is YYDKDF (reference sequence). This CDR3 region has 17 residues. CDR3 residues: CATSPSTGLAPANEQFF. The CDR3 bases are TGTGCCACCAGCCCTAGCACGGGACTAGCGCCTGCCAATGAGCAGTTCTTC.

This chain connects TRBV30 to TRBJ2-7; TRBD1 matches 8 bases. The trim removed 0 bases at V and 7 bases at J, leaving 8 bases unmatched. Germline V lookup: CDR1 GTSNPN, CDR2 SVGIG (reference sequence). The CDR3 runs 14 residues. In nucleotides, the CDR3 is TGTGCCTGGAGTGTCTGGCAGGGGGCGGGGGAGCAGTACTTC. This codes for CAWSVWQGAGEQYF.

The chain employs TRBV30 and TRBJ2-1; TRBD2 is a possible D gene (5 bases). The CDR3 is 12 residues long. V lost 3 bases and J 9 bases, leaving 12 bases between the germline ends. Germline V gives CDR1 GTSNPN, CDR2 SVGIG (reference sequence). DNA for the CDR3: TGTGCCTGGAGCCTAACTAGTCGTGAGCAGTTCTTC. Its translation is CAWSLTSREQFF.